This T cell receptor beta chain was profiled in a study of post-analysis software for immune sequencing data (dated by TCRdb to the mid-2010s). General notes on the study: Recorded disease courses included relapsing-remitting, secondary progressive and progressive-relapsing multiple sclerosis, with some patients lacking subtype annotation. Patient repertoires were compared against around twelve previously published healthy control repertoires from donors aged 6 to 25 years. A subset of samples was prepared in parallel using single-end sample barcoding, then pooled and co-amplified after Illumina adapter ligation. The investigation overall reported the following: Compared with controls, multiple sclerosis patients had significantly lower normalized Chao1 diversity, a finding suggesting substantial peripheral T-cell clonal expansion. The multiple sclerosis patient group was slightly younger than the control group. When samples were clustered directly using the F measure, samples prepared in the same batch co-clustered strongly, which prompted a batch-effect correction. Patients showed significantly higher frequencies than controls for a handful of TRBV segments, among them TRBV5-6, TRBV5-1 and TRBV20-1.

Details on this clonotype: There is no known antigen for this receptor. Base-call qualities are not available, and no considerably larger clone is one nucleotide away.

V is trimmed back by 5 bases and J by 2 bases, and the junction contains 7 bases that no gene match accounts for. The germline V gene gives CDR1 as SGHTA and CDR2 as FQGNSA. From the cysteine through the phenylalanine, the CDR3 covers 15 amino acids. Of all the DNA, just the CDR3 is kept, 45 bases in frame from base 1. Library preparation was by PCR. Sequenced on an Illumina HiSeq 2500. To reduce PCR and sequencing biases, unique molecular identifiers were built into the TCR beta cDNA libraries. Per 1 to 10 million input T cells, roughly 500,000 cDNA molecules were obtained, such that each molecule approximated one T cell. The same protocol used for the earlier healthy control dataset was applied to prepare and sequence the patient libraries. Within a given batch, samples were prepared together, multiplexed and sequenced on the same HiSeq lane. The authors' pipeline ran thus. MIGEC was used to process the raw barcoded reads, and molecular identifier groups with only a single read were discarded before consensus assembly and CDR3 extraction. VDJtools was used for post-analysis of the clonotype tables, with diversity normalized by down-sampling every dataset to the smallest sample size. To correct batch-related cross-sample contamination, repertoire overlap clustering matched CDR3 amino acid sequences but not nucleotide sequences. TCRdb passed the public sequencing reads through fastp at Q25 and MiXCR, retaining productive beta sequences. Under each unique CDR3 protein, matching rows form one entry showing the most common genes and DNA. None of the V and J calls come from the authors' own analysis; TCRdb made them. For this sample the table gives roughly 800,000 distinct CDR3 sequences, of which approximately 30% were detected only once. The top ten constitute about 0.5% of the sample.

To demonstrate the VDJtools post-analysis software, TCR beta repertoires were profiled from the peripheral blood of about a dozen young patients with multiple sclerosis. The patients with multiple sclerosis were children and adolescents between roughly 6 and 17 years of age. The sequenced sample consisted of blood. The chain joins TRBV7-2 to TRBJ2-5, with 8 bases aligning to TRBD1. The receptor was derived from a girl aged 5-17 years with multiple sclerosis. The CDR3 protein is CASSRRTGRQETQYF. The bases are TGTGCCAGCAGCCGCCGGACAGGGCGGCAAGAGACCCAGTACTTC.